Presented here are 3 T cell receptor beta chains from one specimen sequenced in a study of T cells in Graves' hyperthyroidism and ophthalmopathy. Researchers took RNA transcripts and amplified the TCR beta CDR3 regions from them. HTBI primers were used for first-round RT-PCR of the TCR CDR3. TCRdb reanalysed the multiplex PCR reads using MiXCR and keeps one entry per CDR3 protein. The table includes around 450,000 distinct CDR3 sequences, roughly 14% detected once. Sequenced: blood. These receptors came from a woman aged 18-29 years with Graves' hyperthyroidism.

This clonotype showed up many times. The rearrangement uses TRBV6-1 and TRBJ2-2, with 10 bases identical to TRBD2. There are 14 residues in the CDR3. Germline CDR1 is MNHNS and CDR2 is SASEGT. The J segment lost 3 bases and the V segment lost 8 bases, leaving 3 bases of the junction unmatched. DNA for the CDR3: TGTGCCAGCGGGCTAGCGGGAGACACCGGGGAGCTGTTTTTT. Translation: CASGLAGDTGELFF.

This clonotype was seen ten or more times. V usage is TRBV6-5 and J usage is TRBJ2-7; D could derive from TRBD1 or TRBD2 (6 bases each). CDR1 is MNHEY, CDR2 SVGAGI, per germline. The CDR3 has 15 amino acids. V was shortened by 2 bases and J by 5 bases, with 16 bases between the two germline ends. The CDR3 DNA sequence: TGTGCCAGCAGTTACGGTAGGGCCGGGGGCGACGAGCAGTACTTC. Translating gives CASSYGRAGGDEQYF.

This clonotype has ten or more counts. The chain combines TRBV9 with TRBJ2-3; 11 nucleotides line up with TRBD1. Per germline, CDR1 SGDLS and CDR2 YYNGEE. V trimming: 0 bases; J trimming: 3 bases; junction bases outside the gene matches: 6. CDR3 length equals 17 residues. CDR3 region: CASSVATGQGATDTQYF. In DNA, the CDR3 is TGTGCCAGCAGCGTAGCTACAGGACAGGGGGCGACAGATACGCAGTATTTT.